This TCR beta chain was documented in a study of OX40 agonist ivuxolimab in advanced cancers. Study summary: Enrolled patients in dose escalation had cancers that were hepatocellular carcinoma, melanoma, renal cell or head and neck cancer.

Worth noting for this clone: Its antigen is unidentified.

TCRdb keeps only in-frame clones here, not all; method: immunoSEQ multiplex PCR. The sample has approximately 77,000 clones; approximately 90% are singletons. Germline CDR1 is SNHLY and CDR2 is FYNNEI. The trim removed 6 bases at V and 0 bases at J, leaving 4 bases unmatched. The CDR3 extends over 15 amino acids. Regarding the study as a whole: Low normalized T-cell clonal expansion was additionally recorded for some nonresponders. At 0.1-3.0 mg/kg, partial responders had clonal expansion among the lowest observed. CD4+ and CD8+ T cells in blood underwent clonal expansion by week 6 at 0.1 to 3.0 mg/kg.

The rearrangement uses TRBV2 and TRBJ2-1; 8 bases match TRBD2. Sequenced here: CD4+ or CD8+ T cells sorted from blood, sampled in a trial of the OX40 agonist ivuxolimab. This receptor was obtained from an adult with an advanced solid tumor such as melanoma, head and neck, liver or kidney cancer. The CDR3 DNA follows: TGTGCCAGCAGGCCCGGGACTAGCTCCTACAATGAGCAGTTCTTC. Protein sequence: CASRPGTSSYNEQFF.